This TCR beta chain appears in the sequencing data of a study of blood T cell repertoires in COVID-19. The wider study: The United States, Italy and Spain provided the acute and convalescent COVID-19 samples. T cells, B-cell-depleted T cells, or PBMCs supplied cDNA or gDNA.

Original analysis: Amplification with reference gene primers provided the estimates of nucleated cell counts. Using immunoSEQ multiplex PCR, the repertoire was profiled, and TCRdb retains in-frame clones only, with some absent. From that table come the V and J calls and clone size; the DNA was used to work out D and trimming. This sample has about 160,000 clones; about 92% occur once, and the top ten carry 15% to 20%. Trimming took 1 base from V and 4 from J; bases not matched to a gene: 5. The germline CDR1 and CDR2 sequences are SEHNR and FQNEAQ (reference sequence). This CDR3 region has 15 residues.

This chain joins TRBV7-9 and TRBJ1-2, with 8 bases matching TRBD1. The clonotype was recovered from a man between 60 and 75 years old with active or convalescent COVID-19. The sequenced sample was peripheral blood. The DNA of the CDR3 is TGTGCCAGCAGCTTAGTTAGCAGGGGGCTCTATGGCTACACCTTC. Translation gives CASSLVSRGLYGYTF. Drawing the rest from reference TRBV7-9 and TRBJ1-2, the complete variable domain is DTGVSQNPRHKITKRGQNVTFRCDPISEHNRLYWYRQTLGQGPEFLTYFQNEAQLEKSRLLSDRFSAERPKGSFSTLEIQRTEQGDSAMYLCASSLVSRGLYGYTFGSGTRLTVV.